The present TCR beta chain was sequenced within a study of lymphopenia after photon versus proton radiotherapy (dated by TCRdb to 2018 to 2020). Regarding the complete study: The study compared the immunological effects of photon versus proton radiation therapy in patients with gastrointestinal tumors who developed high-grade lymphopenia. The cohort comprised approximately 21 patients with gastrointestinal tumors who received either photon or proton therapy and then developed lymphopenia. The goal of the study was to characterize the differences between the two radiation modalities in how they affect the immune system.

A remark on this clone: The antigen it recognizes is unknown. No qualities accompany the bases; no much larger clone lies one base away.

The full study reports these points: Across the cohort, a larger post-nadir drop in TCR diversity was inversely correlated with overall survival time among patients who died. Proton-treated patients stayed relatively stable during treatment, while photon-treated patients lost naive T cells and TCR diversity and gained effector/memory populations. The survival association was assessed only in patients who died, and the authors presented better survival with proton therapy as a possibility rather than a demonstrated result. After the lymphocyte count nadir, photon-treated repertoires showed oligoclonal expansion, especially of CD8+ Temra cells, which drove the drop in diversity.

Receptors were amplified or captured by the immunoSEQ multiplex PCR assay. Alongside multiparametric flow cytometry, deep sequencing of rearranged TCR beta loci was used to profile the T cell repertoires. TCRdb carries this immuneACCESS record with in-frame sequences only. Its versions omit some clonotypes, under half of them owing to an unresolved V gene in the studies checked, with the rest unexplained. The sample table lists 50,000 or so clones, more than 85% of them with a count of one. Over 15% of the sample lies in the top ten. For CDR1 and CDR2, the germline V gene lists SNHLY and FYNNEI. There are 14 amino acids in the CDR3, from cysteine to phenylalanine inclusive. CDR3 DNA is the only sequence kept; it has 42 bases, read in frame from the first base. V lost 10 bases and J lost 0 bases, and the count of bases not matched to a germline gene is 6.

The rearrangement combines TRBV2 with TRBJ2-5; TRBD2 agrees with 9 junctional bases. This sequence originates from a woman aged 40 to 50 with cholangiocarcinoma. Sequenced material: peripheral blood, taken from a patient treated with photon-based radiotherapy. The DNA reads as follows: TGTGCCACCTCTAGCGGGGTGTACCAAGAGACCCAGTACTTC. This translates into CATSSGVYQETQYF.